Below are 29 T cell receptor beta chains sequenced from a single sample in a study of T cell responses to AZD1222 COVID-19 vaccine. Generated by immunoSEQ multiplex PCR, the TCRdb table keeps only in-frame clones and is missing some. The sample yields about 160,000 clones, around 90% seen once. Sample: peripheral blood, taken on day 0 of AZD1222 vaccination. The receptor source for this set is an adult in good health.

This chain uses TRBV18 with TRBJ2-7; either TRBD1 or TRBD2 may fit D (6 bases each). Germline lookup yields CDR1 KGHSH and CDR2 LQKENI. The CDR3 sequence is 13 residues long. The V end was cut by 3 bases, the J end by 4 bases, with 10 bases between. This CDR3 reads CASSPRGGYEQYF. The DNA for the CDR3 is TGTGCCAGCTCACCCAGGGGAGGTTACGAGCAGTACTTC. The full variable domain, in which reference TRBV18 and TRBJ2-7 provide the parts outside the CDR3, is NAGVMQNPRHLVRRRGQEARLRCSPMKGHSHVYWYRQLPEEGLKFMVYLQKENIIDESGMPKERFSAEFPKEGPSILRIQQVVRGDSAAYFCASSPRGGYEQYFGPGTRLTVT.

This clone was recorded once. The rearrangement uses TRBV28 and TRBJ1-3; 7 nucleotides agree with TRBD1. CDR1 and CDR2 from the germline V gene are MDHEN and SYDVKM. V trimming: 11 bases; J trimming: 4 bases; junction bases outside the gene matches: 8. CDR3 length equals 13 residues. CDR3: CAGCRDRGNTIYF. DNA for the CDR3: TGTGCCGGCTGCCGGGACAGAGGAAACACCATATATTTT.

The chain joins TRBV5-1 to TRBJ2-4, with TRBD1 matching 10 bases. This CDR3 has 20 residues. Per the germline V gene, CDR1 is SGHRS and CDR2 is YFSETQ. V was clipped by 0 bases and J by 4 bases; unmatched bases: 16. CDR3 sequence: CASSLALRDRGGGSKNIQYF. The CDR3 DNA reads TGCGCCAGCAGCTTGGCCCTGAGGGACAGGGGAGGTGGATCTAAAAACATTCAGTACTTC.

This chain joins TRBV10-1 and TRBJ1-6, with D unresolved. Germline CDR1 and CDR2: WNHNN and SYGVQD (reference sequence). V was shortened by 0 bases and J by 3 bases, with 6 bases between the two germline ends. The CDR3 runs to 15 residues. Here the CDR3 reads CASSESAGYNSPLHF. The DNA of the CDR3 is TGCGCCAGCAGTGAGTCGGCAGGCTATAATTCACCCCTCCACTTT.

This clone occurred once. The chain has TRBV5-4 and TRBJ1-2; perhaps TRBD1 as D (6 bases). The CDR3 is 15 amino acids. Germline V lookup: CDR1 SGHNT, CDR2 YYREEE (reference sequence). The V end was cut by 2 bases, the J end by 8 bases, with 19 bases between. CDR3 sequence reads: CASSLRGDWKIGYTF. CDR3 sequence (DNA): TGTGCCAGCAGCTTAAGGGGGGATTGGAAAATAGGCTACACCTTC.

The chain is built from TRBV13 and TRBJ1-5; no definite D call. Germline lookup yields CDR1 PRHDT and CDR2 FYEKMQ (reference sequence). The V end was cut by 0 bases, the J end by 5 bases, with 8 bases between. The CDR3 consists of 14 residues. The CDR3 DNA sequence: TGTGCCAGCAGCTTAGGGTGGAGGGATCAGCCCCAGCATTTT. The encoded protein is CASSLGWRDQPQHF.

The rearrangement links TRBV20-1 to TRBJ2-7; no definite D call. Germline V lookup: CDR1 DFQATT, CDR2 SNEGSKA (reference sequence). V lost 6 bases to trimming and J lost 2 bases, with 8 bases between them. The CDR3 is made up of 11 amino acids. CDR3 bases: TGCAGTGCATCGGATACCTACGAGCAGTACTTC. Translation: CSASDTYEQYF.

The chain links TRBV6-5 to TRBJ1-2; the match to TRBD1 covers 7 bases. This CDR3 spans 13 amino acids. CDR1 is MNHEY and CDR2 is SVGAGI in the germline V gene. Trimming removed 6 bases from V and 5 bases from J; junction bases left unmatched: 6. CDR3 bases: TGTGCCAGCAGCCTAGACAGGGCTTATGGCTACACCTTC. Its protein is CASSLDRAYGYTF.

The chain is built from TRBV20-1 and TRBJ1-2; TRBD1 might be the D (6 bases). Germline CDR1 is DFQATT and CDR2 is SNEGSKA (reference sequence). This CDR3 is 11 amino acids long. V lost 3 bases and J lost 6, with 8 bases in between. The CDR3 region has the DNA TGCAGTGCTAGGTGGACAGATGGCTACACCTTC. The encoded protein is CSARWTDGYTF.

V usage is TRBV24-1 and J usage is TRBJ2-2; TRBD1 or TRBD2 may be the D gene (6 bases each). The CDR3 sequence is 14 residues long. Trimming removed 7 bases from V and 4 bases from J, with 12 bases in between. Germline V lookup: CDR1 KGHDR, CDR2 SFDVKD. CDR3 sequence reads: CATRGGFGTGELFF. The CDR3 DNA reads TGTGCCACCAGAGGGGGGTTTGGCACCGGGGAGCTGTTTTTT.

CDR3: CATSGQGEQYF. Here the CDR3 DNA reads TGTGCCACCAGTGGCCAGGGCGAGCAGTACTTC. The gene calls are TRBV24-1 and TRBJ2-7; D is perhaps TRBD1 (5 bases). The ends were cut back, 5 bases at V and 6 bases at J, with 7 bases in the middle. Per the germline V gene, CDR1 is KGHDR and CDR2 is SFDVKD. This CDR3 has 11 amino acids.

CDR3 residues: CASSEASSYNEQFF. In nucleotides, the CDR3 is TGTGCCAGCAGCGAAGCGAGCTCCTACAATGAGCAGTTCTTC. The chain carries TRBV28 and TRBJ2-1; D is undetermined. This CDR3 contains 14 residues. Germline-derived CDR1 and CDR2 are MDHEN and SYDVKM. V lost 6 bases and J lost 0, with 9 bases in between.

This chain joins TRBV11-3 and TRBJ2-7; D call uncertain. The germline V gene has CDR1 SGHNT and CDR2 YENEEA. Trimming took off 2 bases at V and 1 base at J, with 9 bases between the two ends. The length of the CDR3 is 14 residues. CDR3 loop: CASSLQERSYEQYF. The DNA of the CDR3 is TGTGCCAGCAGCTTACAGGAGAGGTCCTACGAGCAGTACTTC.

The chain combines TRBV28 with TRBJ2-7, with a possible D match to TRBD2 (6 bases). V was pared by 7 bases and J by 2 bases, with 15 bases between. The CDR3 has 14 amino acids. Germline V gene data show CDR1 as MDHEN and CDR2 as SYDVKM. The CDR3 loop reads CASKAAGLTYEQYF. The CDR3 bases are TGTGCCAGCAAGGCGGCGGGATTAACCTACGAGCAGTACTTC.

V is TRBV5-4 and J is TRBJ2-1; D is unresolved. The CDR3 contains 15 residues. Germline CDR1 reads SGHNT; CDR2 reads YYREEE (reference sequence). V was clipped by 4 bases and J by 4 bases, with 15 bases between them. CDR3 region: CASSPSHSSYNEQFF. In DNA, the CDR3 is TGTGCCAGCAGCCCCAGCCATTCCTCTTACAATGAGCAGTTCTTC. Drawing the rest from reference TRBV5-4 and TRBJ2-1, the complete variable domain is ETGVTQSPTHLIKTRGQQVTLRCSSQSGHNTVSWYQQALGQGPQFIFQYYREEENGRGNFPPRFSGLQFPNYSSELNVNALELDDSALYLCASSPSHSSYNEQFFGPGTRLTVL.

The rearrangement links TRBV2 to TRBJ2-6, with 8 bases lining up with TRBD2. Losses at the gene ends were 4 bases for V and 0 bases for J; bases not matched to a gene: 2. The CDR3 has 16 residues. Germline values: CDR1 SNHLY, CDR2 FYNNEI. In DNA, the CDR3 is TGTGCCAGCAGTGGAGGGACTAGCTCTGGGGCCAACGTCCTGACTTTC. It translates to CASSGGTSSGANVLTF.

The genes are TRBV6-7 and TRBJ2-2, with 8 bases identical to TRBD1. TRBV6-7 is classed as an ORF, of uncertain function. The CDR3 length is 17 residues. V lost 0 bases, J lost 4 bases, and 7 bases stayed unmatched. The CDR3 protein is CASSYSWQGAGTGELFF. DNA for the CDR3: TGTGCCAGCAGTTACTCTTGGCAGGGGGCGGGCACCGGGGAGCTGTTTTTT.

The chain has TRBV28 and TRBJ1-5, with D perhaps matching TRBD1 (6 bases). V lost 4 bases to trimming and J lost 6 bases, with 13 bases between them. CDR1 is MDHEN, CDR2 SYDVKM, per germline. This CDR3 has 14 residues. DNA for the CDR3: TGTGCCAGCAGTTACTACAGGGTGGGTCAGCCCCAGCATTTT. As protein: CASSYYRVGQPQHF.

Concerning this clone: The junction does not match germline at one end; this may be a read error. V gene TRBV6-1 combines with J gene TRBJ1-2; D unclear. Looked up from germline, CDR1 is MNHNS and CDR2 is SASEGT. This CDR3 region has 14 residues. CDR3 loop: CASSEVGRWKGYTF. CDR3 bases: TGTGCCAGCAGCGAAGTGGGGAGGTGGAAAGGCTACACCTTC.

The chain has TRBV7-2 and TRBJ2-1; 13 positions agree with TRBD2. Germline V CDR1 and CDR2: SGHTA, FQGNSA. The CDR3 is made up of 17 amino acids. V trimming: 5 bases; J trimming: 6 bases; junction bases outside the gene matches: 10. The CDR3 is CASSVGPGLAGFNEQFF. The CDR3 DNA is TGTGCCAGCAGCGTAGGTCCGGGACTAGCGGGGTTCAATGAGCAGTTCTTC.

In its sample, this clone was seen once. This rearrangement joins TRBV2 to TRBJ2-1; 9 bases map to TRBD2. Germline loops: CDR1 SNHLY, CDR2 FYNNEI. This CDR3 region has 14 residues. V shed 7 bases and J 2 bases; nucleotides not matched to a gene: 3. The CDR3 DNA reads TGTGCCAGCAAGGCGGGAGGGACCTACAATGAGCAGTTCTTC. Encoded protein: CASKAGGTYNEQFF.

V and J are TRBV7-8 and TRBJ1-1; weak D call: TRBD1 (6 bases). This CDR3 region has 14 residues. Trimming took 5 bases from V and 2 from J, leaving 12 bases between them. Germline V gives CDR1 SGHVS, CDR2 FQNEAQ. CDR3 DNA: TGTGCCAGCAGCCTCTACAGGGCCAACACTGAAGCTTTCTTT. Protein: CASSLYRANTEAFF.

The rearrangement uses TRBV9 and TRBJ1-4; D is ambiguous. Germline CDR1 is SGDLS and CDR2 is YYNGEE. V was cut by 4 bases and J by 8 bases, with 12 bases left in between. CDR3 length equals 13 residues. This CDR3 reads CASSLRPWEKLFF. The CDR3 nucleotides read TGTGCCAGCAGCCTAAGACCATGGGAAAAACTGTTTTTT.

The genes are TRBV30 and TRBJ1-1; D is possibly TRBD1 (5 bases). CDR3 length equals 16 residues. Germline V CDR1 and CDR2: GTSNPN, SVGIG (reference sequence). V lost 5 bases and J 5 bases, leaving 24 bases between the germline ends. The DNA of the CDR3 is TGTGCCTGGTCTCCAGGGTACCAGTTTCTGAGGACTGAAGCTTTCTTT. This codes for CAWSPGYQFLRTEAFF. The whole variable domain, filled in from reference TRBV30 and TRBJ1-1, reads SQTIHQWPATLVQPVGSPLSLECTVEGTSNPNLYWYRQAAGRGLQLLFYSVGIGQISSEVPQNLSASRPQDRQFILSSKKLLLSDSGFYLCAWSPGYQFLRTEAFFGQGTRLTVV.

V is TRBV24-1 and J is TRBJ2-2; D is unclear. Trimming stripped 4 bases from V and 0 bases from J, with 2 bases between. This CDR3 region has 13 residues. The germline V gene has CDR1 KGHDR and CDR2 SFDVKD. The CDR3, as DNA: TGTGCCACCAGTGAGACGAACACCGGGGAGCTGTTTTTT. It yields the protein CATSETNTGELFF.

In DNA form, the CDR3 reads TGTGCCAGCTCATTACTCATACAGGGGGCCACTGAAGCTTTCTTT. Translated: CASSLLIQGATEAFF. This chain uses TRBV18 with TRBJ1-1, with TRBD1 matching over 9 bases. J was trimmed by 4 bases and V by 5 bases; bases with no gene match: 8. CDR1 and CDR2 from the germline V gene are KGHSH and LQKENI. The CDR3 has 15 amino acids.

The V call is TRBV5-1, the J call TRBJ2-1; the D gene is possibly TRBD2 (6 bases). Trimming pared 5 bases from V and 9 bases from J, leaving 15 bases between. Germline V CDR1 and CDR2: SGHRS, YFSETQ. The CDR3 consists of 13 residues. The CDR3 DNA reads as TGCGCCAGCAGAAGCTGGGAGGAAGCTGAGCAGTTCTTC. This gives the protein CASRSWEEAEQFF.

The rearrangement joins TRBV5-1 to TRBJ2-1, with 11 bases identical to TRBD2. The germline gives CDR1 SGHRS, CDR2 YFSETQ. J lost 7 bases, V lost 4 bases, and 7 bases had no gene match. The CDR3 is made up of 15 amino acids. The CDR3 loop is CASSTLAGEGNEQFF. The CDR3 nucleotides are TGCGCCAGCAGCACACTAGCGGGAGAGGGGAATGAGCAGTTCTTC. Looking up the rest from reference TRBV5-1 and TRBJ2-1 gives the full variable domain: KAGVTQTPRYLIKTRGQQVTLSCSPISGHRSVSWYQQTPGQGLQFLFEYFSETQRNKGNFPGRFSGRQFSNSRSEMNVSTLELGDSALYLCASSTLAGEGNEQFFGPGTRLTVL.

This clone was seen a single time. The chain couples TRBV11-3 to TRBJ1-2; the match to TRBD1 covers 10 bases. The CDR3 has 19 residues. Germline CDR1 reads SGHNT; CDR2 reads YENEEA. Unmatched junction bases numbered 16, after V lost 0 bases and J lost 6 bases. This CDR3 reads CASSLDPSYPGQGKHGYTF. In DNA form, the CDR3 reads TGTGCCAGCAGCTTAGACCCCTCTTACCCGGGACAGGGGAAACATGGCTACACCTTC.